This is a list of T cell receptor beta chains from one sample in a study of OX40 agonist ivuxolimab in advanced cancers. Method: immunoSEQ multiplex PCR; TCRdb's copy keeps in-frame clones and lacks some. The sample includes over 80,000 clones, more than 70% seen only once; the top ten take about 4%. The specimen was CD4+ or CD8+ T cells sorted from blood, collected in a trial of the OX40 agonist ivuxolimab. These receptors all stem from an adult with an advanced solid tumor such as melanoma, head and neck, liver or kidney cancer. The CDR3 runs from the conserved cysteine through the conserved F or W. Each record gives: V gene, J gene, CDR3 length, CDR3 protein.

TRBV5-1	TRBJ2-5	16	CASSLRLAGSRETQYF
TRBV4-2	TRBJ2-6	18	CASSQVQGIWNGANVLTF
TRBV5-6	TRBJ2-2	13	CASSGPGPGELFF
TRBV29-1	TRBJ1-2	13	CSVRGRENYGYTF
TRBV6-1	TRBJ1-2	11	CASSYEGGYTF
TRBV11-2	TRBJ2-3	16	CASSGGRTPSTDTQYF
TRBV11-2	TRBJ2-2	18	CASRHGTSGRAGTGELFF
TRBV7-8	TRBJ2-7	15	CASSLAVGRSNEQYF
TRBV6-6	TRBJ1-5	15	CASSGDVLSNQPQHF
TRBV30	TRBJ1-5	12	CAWKQSNQPQHF
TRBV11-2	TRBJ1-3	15	CASSLGPSSGNTIYF
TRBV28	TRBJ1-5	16	CASSLVGANSNQPQHF
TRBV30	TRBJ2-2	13	CAWRQSNTGELFF
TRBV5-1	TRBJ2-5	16	CASSLGDVGRGETQYF
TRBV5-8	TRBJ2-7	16	CASSLGVGTVNYEQYF
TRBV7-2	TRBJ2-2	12	CAKQGASGELFF
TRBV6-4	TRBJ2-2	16	CASSSSGRADTGELFF
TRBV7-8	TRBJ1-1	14	CASSFRGGNTEAFF
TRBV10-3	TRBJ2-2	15	CAISESQGGTGELFF
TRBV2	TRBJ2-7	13	CASRPPGGYEQYF
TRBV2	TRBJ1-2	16	CASSLQGRIGWDGYTF
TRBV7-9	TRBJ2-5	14	CASSLFIGQETQYF
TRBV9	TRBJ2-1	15	CASSDKASGYNEQFF
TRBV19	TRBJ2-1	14	CASRGRLGTTEQFF